This T cell receptor (beta chain) is from a study of blood T cell repertoires in COVID-19 (dated by TCRdb to between 2020 and 2021). Concerning the study at large: Samples covering the acute and convalescent phases of COVID-19 were provided by collaborators in the United States, Italy and Spain. The prospective study material was composed of cDNA or gDNA derived from T cells, B-cell-depleted T cells, or PBMCs. Sample metadata almost always included a de-identified subject ID, COVID-19 status, age in years and sex. A freely available public database, intended as a resource for researchers studying the immune response to SARS-CoV-2, is where the repertoires were released. Where available, HLA class I and class II types were taken from metadata supplied by the sample provider and were not determined by assay-based typing. Deeply sampled blood TCRbeta repertoires from subjects exposed to, actively infected with, or recovered from COVID-19 were included in the dataset. Samples came from the ongoing ImmuneRACE study (first 160 participants) plus 1,254 subjects from 6 global collaborators. Broader findings and caveats from the paper: Clinical and demographic metadata were provided uncurated, with the amount varying by source and participant.

TCRbeta CDR3 regions were amplified from genomic DNA by means of the immunoSEQ Assay, a bias-controlled multiplex PCR. The paper's processing steps were these. Within the assay, amplification of reference gene primers was used to estimate how many nucleated cells each sample contained. To quantify the absolute abundance of each unique TCRbeta CDR3 rearrangement, sequence reads were collapsed and filtered. For each sample, productive Simpson clonality was calculated as the square root of Simpson's diversity index across productive rearrangements. Not all clones reach the TCRdb copy of this immuneACCESS table, which keeps in-frame sequences only. Checked studies attribute under half of the gap to unresolved V genes and leave the rest unexplained. The V and J calls and clone size are taken from that table; D and trimming were inferred from the DNA. Within this sample are 150,000 to 200,000 clones, with approximately 80% of them counted one time only. The top ten clones comprise under 15% of the sample.

V is clipped by 5 bases and J by 4 bases, and the sequence between their germline boundaries is 11 bases long. CDR1 and CDR2 were assigned from the germline V gene (reference sequence) as SEHNR and FQNEAQ. Its CDR3 holds 13 amino acids, cysteine through phenylalanine. The sequence is cut down to CDR3 DNA, 39 bases in frame from base 1. Participants in the prospective study were aged roughly 18 to 100 years, lived in more than 20 United States geographic areas, and enrolled through a virtual design. In the prospective study, participants were assigned to cohorts based on the clinical history participants reported in a screening survey and a study questionnaire. Recovered participants in ImmuneRACE Cohort 3 were defined by two consecutive negative NP/OP PCR tests, clearance by a healthcare professional, or resolution of symptoms. In the prospective study, whole blood, serum and a nasopharyngeal or oropharyngeal swab were collected from each participant by mobile phlebotomists. Participants in the prospective study had the option to provide additional blood draws and questionnaires over a roughly two-month period. Before DNA extraction, blood samples from the prospective study were shipped at room temperature or frozen.

Comments on this clone: Its antigen is currently not known. Within one base of it there is no much larger clone, and no base qualities were kept.

The rearrangement joined TRBV7-9 to TRBJ1-1; TRBD1 is perhaps the D gene, given 5 matching bases. This receptor was identified in a woman aged 60-75 years who had recovered from COVID-19. Sequenced sample: PBMCs or T cells enriched from blood (not recorded which). The DNA sequence is TGTGCCAGCAGCGACAGACGGGCCACTGAAGCTTTCTTT. Translated, it reads CASSDRRATEAFF.